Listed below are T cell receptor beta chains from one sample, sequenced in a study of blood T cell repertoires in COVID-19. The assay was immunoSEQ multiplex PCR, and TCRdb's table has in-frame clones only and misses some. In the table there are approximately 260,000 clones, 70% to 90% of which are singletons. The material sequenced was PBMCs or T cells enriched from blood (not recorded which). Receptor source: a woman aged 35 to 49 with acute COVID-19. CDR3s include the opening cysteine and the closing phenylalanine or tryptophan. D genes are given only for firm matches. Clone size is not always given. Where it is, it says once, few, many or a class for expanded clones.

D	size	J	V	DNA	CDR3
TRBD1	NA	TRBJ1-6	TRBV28	TGTGCCAGCCGGGGGGGACAGGGGGGTTCACCCCTCCACTTT	CASRGGQGGSPLHF
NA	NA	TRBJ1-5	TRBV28	TGTGCCAGCAGTTTATCCCCTCGGCCCCAGCATTTT	CASSLSPRPQHF
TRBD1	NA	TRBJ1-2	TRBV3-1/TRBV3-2	TGTGCCAGCAGCCAAGACCCGGACAGGGGCTGGGGTGGCTACACCTTC	CASSQDPDRGWGGYTF
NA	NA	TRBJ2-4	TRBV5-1	TGCGCCAGCAGCTTCACAGTCCAAAACATTCAGTACTTC	CASSFTVQNIQYF
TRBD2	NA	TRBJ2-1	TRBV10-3	TGTGCCATCAGTGAGTCTTATACAGGCGGGAGGCCTAACTACAATGAGCAGTTCTTC	CAISESYTGGRPNYNEQFF
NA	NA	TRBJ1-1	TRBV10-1	TGCGCCAGCAGTGAACAGGCGAACACTGAAGCTTTCTTT	CASSEQANTEAFF
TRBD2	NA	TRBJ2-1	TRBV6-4	TGTGCCAGCAGTGACCTTAGCGGGGGAATCTACAATGAGCAGTTCTTC	CASSDLSGGIYNEQFF
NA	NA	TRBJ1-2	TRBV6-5	TGTGCCAGTACCCGTATTGAGGGCAACTATGGCTACACCTTC	CASTRIEGNYGYTF
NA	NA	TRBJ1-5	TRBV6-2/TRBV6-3	TGTGCCAGCAGTGACAGACAAGACGCATGGGCCCAGCATTTT	CASSDRQDAWAQHF
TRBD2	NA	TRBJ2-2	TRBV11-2	TGTGCCAGCAGCTTACGACTAGCGGGGACCGGGGAGCTGTTTTTT	CASSLRLAGTGELFF
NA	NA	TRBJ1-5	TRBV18	TGTGCCAGCTCACCACCGTGGGCAGACCATAGCAATCAGCCCCAGCATTTT	CASSPPWADHSNQPQHF
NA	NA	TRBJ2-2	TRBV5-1	TGCGCCAGTAAAGCGTCGGGGACCGGGGAGCTGTTTTTT	CASKASGTGELFF
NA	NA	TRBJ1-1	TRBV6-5	TGTGCCAGCAGTTACTCGTCCAGGGCCACTGAAGCTTTCTTT	CASSYSSRATEAFF
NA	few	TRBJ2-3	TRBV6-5	TGTGCCAGCAGGAACAGCGGAGCAGACACAGATACGCAGTATTTT	CASRNSGADTDTQYF
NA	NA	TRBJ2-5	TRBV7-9	TGTGCCAGCAGCTTAGTACGGGGGGAGACCCAGTACTTC	CASSLVRGETQYF
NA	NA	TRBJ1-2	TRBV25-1	TGTGCCAGCAGTGGGGGCCGTTATGGCTACACCTTC	CASSGGRYGYTF
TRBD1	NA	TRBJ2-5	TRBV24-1	TGTGCCACCAGTGATAAAAGGGGGCGAGAGACCCAGTACTTC	CATSDKRGRETQYF
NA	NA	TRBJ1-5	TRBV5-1	TGCGCCAGCAGCTTGGCGGGGTTGGAGCAGCCCCAGCATTTT	CASSLAGLEQPQHF
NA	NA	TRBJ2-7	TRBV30	TGTGCCTGGAGTGTCTACCCGGGGAGAGATTCCTACGAGCAGTACTTC	CAWSVYPGRDSYEQYF
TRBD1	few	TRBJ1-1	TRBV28	TGTGCCAGCAGTGGGACAGGGGGCCGTCGCACTGAAGCTTTCTTT	CASSGTGGRRTEAFF
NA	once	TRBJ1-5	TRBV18	TGTGCCAGCTCACCTAACACCAATCAGCCCCAGCATTTT	CASSPNTNQPQHF
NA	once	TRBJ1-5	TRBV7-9	TGTGCCAGCAGCCCCCGGGACTACAATCAGCCCCAGCATTTT	CASSPRDYNQPQHF
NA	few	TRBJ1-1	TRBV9	TGTGCCAGCAGCTCAAGGAGCGGTACGAACACTGAAGCTTTCTTT	CASSSRSGTNTEAFF
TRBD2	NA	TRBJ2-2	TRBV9	TGTGCCAGCAGCGTAGATCCAGCGGGAGGTTCCACCGGGGAGCTGTTTTTT	CASSVDPAGGSTGELFF
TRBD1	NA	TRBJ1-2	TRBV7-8	TGTGCCAGCAGGACAGGGGACGACAGCTATGGCTACACCTTC	CASRTGDDSYGYTF
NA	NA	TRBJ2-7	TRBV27	TGTGCCAGCAGTTCCCGCCGGGACACCCTACCCCTCGGGCAGTACTTC	CASSSRRDTLPLGQYF
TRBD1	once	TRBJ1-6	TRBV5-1	TGCGCCAGCAGCTCCGGACAGGGCGGTGGTTCACCCCTCCACTTT	CASSSGQGGGSPLHF
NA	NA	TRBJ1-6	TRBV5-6	TGTGCCAGCAGCTCCTACAGGGTCGGCGATAATTCACCCCTCCACTTT	CASSSYRVGDNSPLHF
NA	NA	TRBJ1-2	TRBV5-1	TGCGCCAGCAGCTTGGGACAGAACTATGGCTACACCTTC	CASSLGQNYGYTF
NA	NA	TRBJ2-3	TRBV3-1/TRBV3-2	TGTGCCAGCAGCCAAGATCCGGACTCGTCTACGCAGTATTTT	CASSQDPDSSTQYF
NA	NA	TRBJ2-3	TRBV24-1	TGTGCCACCAGTGACCCAAGACTTGTAGATACGCAGTATTTT	CATSDPRLVDTQYF
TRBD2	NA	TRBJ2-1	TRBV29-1	TGCAGCATCCCTTTTACGGGAGGCCCCAATGAGCAGTTCTTC	CSIPFTGGPNEQFF
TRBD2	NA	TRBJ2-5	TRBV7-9	TGTGCCAGCAGCTTTAATCCCGGGACTAGAGGGCGGGGGGAGACCCAGTACTTC	CASSFNPGTRGRGETQYF